The rows below give T cell receptor beta chains drawn from one sample of a study of PD-L1 blockade in urothelial cancer. Using immunoSEQ multiplex PCR, the repertoire was profiled, and TCRdb retains in-frame clones only, with some absent. In the table there are 70,000 to 80,000 clones, around four fifths of which are singletons. This sample comprised PBMCs, obtained around atezolizumab (anti-PD-L1) treatment. Receptors were obtained from a man aged 40-49 years with urothelial cancer. CDR3s include the opening cysteine and the closing phenylalanine or tryptophan. Fields, in order: J gene, clone size, V gene, D gene, CDR3 DNA, CDR3 protein. The D gene is left open where the match is weak. Expanded clones get a size class; other rows say once, few or many, or leave the size out.

TRBJ1-5	.	TRBV6-6	.	TGTGCCAGCAGTGGGAGTAGCAATCAGCCCCAGCATTTT	CASSGSSNQPQHF
TRBJ2-3	.	TRBV11-2	TRBD2	TGTGCCAGCAGCTTGGGGGGACTAGCGGGAGGTGGGGGAGATACGCAGTATTTT	CASSLGGLAGGGGDTQYF
TRBJ2-7	.	TRBV7-9	.	TGTGCCAGCAGCTCAACAAGGAGCTCCTACGAGCAGTACTTC	CASSSTRSSYEQYF
TRBJ2-5	.	TRBV7-9	.	TGTGCCAGCAGCTTTGTTGGGGCGCGAATCCAAGAGACCCAGTACTTC	CASSFVGARIQETQYF
TRBJ2-2	.	TRBV9	TRBD2	TGTGCCAGCAAGGAAACTAGCGGGAGGTCCGGGGAGCTGTTTTTT	CASKETSGRSGELFF
TRBJ2-5	.	TRBV9	.	TGTGCCAGCAGCGTAGGTACAGGGTGGGAGACCCAGTACTTC	CASSVGTGWETQYF
TRBJ2-7	.	TRBV2	TRBD2	TGTGCCAGCAGTTTAGAGGTGACTAGCGGGAGCGAGCAGTACTTC	CASSLEVTSGSEQYF
TRBJ2-1	.	TRBV29-1	.	TGCAGCGTCGTTGAGTACAATGAGCAGTTCTTC	CSVVEYNEQFF
TRBJ2-1	.	TRBV5-8	TRBD2	TGTGCCAGCACTAGCGGGAAGGTTCGCTCCTACAATGAGCAGTTCTTC	CASTSGKVRSYNEQFF
TRBJ2-2	.	TRBV6-1	TRBD1	TGTGCCAGCAGTGATAGACAGGGCAACGGGGAGCTGTTTTTT	CASSDRQGNGELFF
TRBJ1-2	.	TRBV6-5	TRBD1	TGTGCCAGCAGTTACGAGGGACAGCTCTATGGCTACACCTTC	CASSYEGQLYGYTF
TRBJ1-2	.	TRBV11-2	.	TGTGCCAGCAGCTTGGACAGTGGCTACACCTTC	CASSLDSGYTF
TRBJ2-7	.	TRBV5-1	TRBD2	TGCGCCAGCAGCTTTACTAGCGGAGGCTCCTACGAGCAGTACTTC	CASSFTSGGSYEQYF
TRBJ1-1	.	TRBV29-1	.	TGCAGCGGCCGGGACTCTATCGGCACTGAAGCTTTCTTT	CSGRDSIGTEAFF
TRBJ2-7	.	TRBV9	TRBD2	TGTGCCAGCAGCGAGCTAGCGGGAGTTACAGCCGGCGAGCAGTACTTC	CASSELAGVTAGEQYF
TRBJ2-3	.	TRBV27	.	TGTGCCAGCAGCCCTATCCCCCCGGAATTATTTACCGAGGCAGATACGCAGTATTTT	CASSPIPPELFTEADTQYF
TRBJ2-3	.	TRBV4-3	TRBD2	TGCGCCAGCAGCCGGCGACTAGCGGGGGCAGATACGCAGTATTTT	CASSRRLAGADTQYF
TRBJ2-7	.	TRBV1	.	TGCACCAGCAGCCCCTCCATCGGGACAGGGACCTACGAGCAGTACTTC	CTSSPSIGTGTYEQYF
TRBJ2-1	.	TRBV4-1	.	TGCGCCAGCAGCCCCCCGGGTACTGCGGCGCAATACAATGAGCAGTTCTTC	CASSPPGTAAQYNEQFF
TRBJ1-2	once	TRBV7-3	.	TGTGCCAGCAGCTTAACCCCAGGGAATGGCTACACCTTC	CASSLTPGNGYTF
TRBJ2-3	.	TRBV29-1	TRBD2	TGCAGCGTTTTTCTAGCGGGAGGACTGGATACGCAGTATTTT	CSVFLAGGLDTQYF
TRBJ1-1	.	TRBV28	.	TGTGCCAGCAGTTTCTCCAGGGGAACCACTGAAGCTTTCTTT	CASSFSRGTTEAFF